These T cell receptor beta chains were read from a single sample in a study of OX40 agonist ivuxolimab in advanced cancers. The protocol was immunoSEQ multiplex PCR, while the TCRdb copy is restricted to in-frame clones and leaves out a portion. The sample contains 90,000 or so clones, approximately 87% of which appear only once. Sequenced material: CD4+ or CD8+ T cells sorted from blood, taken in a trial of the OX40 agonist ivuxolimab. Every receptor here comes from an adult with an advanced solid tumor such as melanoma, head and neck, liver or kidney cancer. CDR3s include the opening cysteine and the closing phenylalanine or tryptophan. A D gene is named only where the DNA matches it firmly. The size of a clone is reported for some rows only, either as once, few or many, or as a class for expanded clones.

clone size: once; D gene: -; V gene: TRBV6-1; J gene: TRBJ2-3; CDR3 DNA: TGTGCCAGCAGTGAAACACCCGGTACGCAGTATTTT; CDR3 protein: CASSETPGTQYF
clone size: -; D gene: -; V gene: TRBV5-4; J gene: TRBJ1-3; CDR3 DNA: TGTGCCAGCAGCTTGGATGGGGGGCACTCTGGAAACACCATATATTTT; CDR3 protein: CASSLDGGHSGNTIYF
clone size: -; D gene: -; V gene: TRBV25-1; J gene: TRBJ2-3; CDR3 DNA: TGTGCCAGCAGTGAATATGGGAGCGAGAATACGCAGTATTTT; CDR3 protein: CASSEYGSENTQYF
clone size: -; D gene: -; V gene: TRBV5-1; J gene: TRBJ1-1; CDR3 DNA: TGCGCCAGCAGCTTCGCGGCCGGGGGCACTGAAGCTTTCTTT; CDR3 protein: CASSFAAGGTEAFF
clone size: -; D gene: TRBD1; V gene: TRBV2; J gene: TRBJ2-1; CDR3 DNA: TGTGCCACAAAGACAGGGTTGTATAATGAGCAGTTCTTC; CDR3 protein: CATKTGLYNEQFF
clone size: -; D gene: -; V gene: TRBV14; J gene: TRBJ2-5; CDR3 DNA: TGTGCCAGCAGCCAACAGGGGACCCGCACGGAGACCCAGTACTTC; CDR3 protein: CASSQQGTRTETQYF
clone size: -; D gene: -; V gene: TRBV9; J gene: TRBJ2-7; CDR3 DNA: TGTGCCAGCAGCGTAGAGGAGGGGGCCTACGAGCAGTACTTC; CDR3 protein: CASSVEEGAYEQYF
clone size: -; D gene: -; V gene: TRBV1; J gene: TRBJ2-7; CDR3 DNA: TGCACCAGCAGCCACCCGGGGGTAGCGGGGTCGTGGGAGCAGTACTTC; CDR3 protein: CTSSHPGVAGSWEQYF
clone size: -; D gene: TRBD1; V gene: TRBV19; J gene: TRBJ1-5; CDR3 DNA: TGTGCCAGTAGTGACCAGCTGACAGGGTTCGATCAGCCCCAGCATTTT; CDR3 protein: CASSDQLTGFDQPQHF
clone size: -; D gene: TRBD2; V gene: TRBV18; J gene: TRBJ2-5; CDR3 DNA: TGTGCCAGCTCGAGACTAGCGGGGAGAGCCCAAGAGACCCAGTACTTC; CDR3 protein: CASSRLAGRAQETQYF
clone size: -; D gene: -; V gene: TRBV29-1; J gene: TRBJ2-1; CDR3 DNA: TGCAGCGCCTCCCTGGCGTCGAGCTCCTACAATGAGCAGTTCTTC; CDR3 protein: CSASLASSSYNEQFF
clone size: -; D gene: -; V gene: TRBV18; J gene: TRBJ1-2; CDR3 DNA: TGTGCCAGCTCACCAGCAGGGGATGGGATCCTTGGCTACACCTTC; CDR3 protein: CASSPAGDGILGYTF
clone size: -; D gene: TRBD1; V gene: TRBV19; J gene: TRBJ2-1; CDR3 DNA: TGTGCCAGTAGTATCACAGGGGGCTACAATGAGCAGTTCTTC; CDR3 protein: CASSITGGYNEQFF
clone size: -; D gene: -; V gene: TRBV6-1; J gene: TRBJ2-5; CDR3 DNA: TGTGCCAGCAGTGAAGACCCTAGTAGGGAGACCCAGTACTTC; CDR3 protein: CASSEDPSRETQYF
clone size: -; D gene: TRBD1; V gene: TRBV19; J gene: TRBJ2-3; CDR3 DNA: TGTGCCAGTAGTCTACAGGGGGCTAGGGGGGATACGCAGTATTTT; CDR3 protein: CASSLQGARGDTQYF
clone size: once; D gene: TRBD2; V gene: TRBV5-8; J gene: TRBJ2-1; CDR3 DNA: TGTGCCAGCAGCTCTTATGCGGGGGGGAGATACAATGAGCAGTTCTTC; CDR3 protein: CASSSYAGGRYNEQFF
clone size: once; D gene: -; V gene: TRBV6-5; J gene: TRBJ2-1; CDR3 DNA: TGTGCCAGCAGTTACCGCCAGGGGAATGAGCAGTTCTTC; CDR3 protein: CASSYRQGNEQFF
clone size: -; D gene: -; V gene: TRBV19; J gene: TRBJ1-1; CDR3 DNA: TGTGCCAGTAGTATACGAAGGGTGGAGGGAATGAACACTGAAGCTTTCTTT; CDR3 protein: CASSIRRVEGMNTEAFF
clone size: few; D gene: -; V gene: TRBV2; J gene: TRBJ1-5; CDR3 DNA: TGTGCCAGCAGTGATGGCAGGGGTGACAATCAGCCCCAGCATTTT; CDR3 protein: CASSDGRGDNQPQHF
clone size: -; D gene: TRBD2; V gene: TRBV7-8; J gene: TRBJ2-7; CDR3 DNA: TGTGCCAGCAGCTTAGCGGGGCTAGCGGGAGAGGTGCAGTACTTC; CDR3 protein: CASSLAGLAGEVQYF
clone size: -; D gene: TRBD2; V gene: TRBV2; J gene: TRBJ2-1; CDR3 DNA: TGTGCCAGCAGTGGACTAGCGGGGGGCTATAATGAGCAGTTCTTC; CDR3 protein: CASSGLAGGYNEQFF
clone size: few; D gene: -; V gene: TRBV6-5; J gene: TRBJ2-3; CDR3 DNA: TGTGCCAGCAGTTCCGGACAGCACACAGATACGCAGTATTTT; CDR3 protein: CASSSGQHTDTQYF
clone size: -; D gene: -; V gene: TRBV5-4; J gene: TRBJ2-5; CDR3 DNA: TGTGCCAGCAGGGGGACGAACCAAGAGACCCAGTACTTC; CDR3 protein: CASRGTNQETQYF
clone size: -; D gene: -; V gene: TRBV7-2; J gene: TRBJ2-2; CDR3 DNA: TGTGCCAGCAGCTTAGCGAAGGGGCAGAGCACCGGGGAGCTGTTTTTT; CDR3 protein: CASSLAKGQSTGELFF
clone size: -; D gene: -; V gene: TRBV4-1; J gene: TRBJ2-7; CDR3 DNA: TGCGCCAGCAGCCAGGGGGACACCTTCTACGAGCAGTACTTC; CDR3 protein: CASSQGDTFYEQYF
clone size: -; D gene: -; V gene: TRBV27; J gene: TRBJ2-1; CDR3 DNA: TGTGCCAGCAGTGCTACCGGGGGGCCCTTGGCGGGGGAGCAGTTCTTC; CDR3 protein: CASSATGGPLAGEQFF
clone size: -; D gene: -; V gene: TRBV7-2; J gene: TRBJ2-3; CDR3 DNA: TGTGCCAGCAGCCCGACAGGTTTTAGCACAGATACGCAGTATTTT; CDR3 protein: CASSPTGFSTDTQYF
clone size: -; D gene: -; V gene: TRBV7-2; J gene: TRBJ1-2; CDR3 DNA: TGTGCCAGCAGCTTAGCGCCGGGGAACGGCTACACCTTC; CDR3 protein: CASSLAPGNGYTF
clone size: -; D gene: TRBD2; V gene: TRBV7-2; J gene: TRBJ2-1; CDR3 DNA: TGTGCCAGCAGCTCTCCCCCAGCGGGAGTCGGATACAATGAGCAGTTCTTC; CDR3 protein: CASSSPPAGVGYNEQFF
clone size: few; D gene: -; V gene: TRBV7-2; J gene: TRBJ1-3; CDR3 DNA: TGTGCCAGCAGCCCGAGGGGTCGGGGTTCGCGTGGAAACACCATATATTTT; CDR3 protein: CASSPRGRGSRGNTIYF
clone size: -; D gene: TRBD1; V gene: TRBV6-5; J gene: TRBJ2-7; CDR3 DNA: TGTGCCAGCAGGGACAGGGGTTTCTCCTACGAGCAGTACTTC; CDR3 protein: CASRDRGFSYEQYF
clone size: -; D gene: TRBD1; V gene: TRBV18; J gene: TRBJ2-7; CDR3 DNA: TGTGCCAGCTCACCACCCCAGGGGGCGTCGTACTTC; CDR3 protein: CASSPPQGASYF
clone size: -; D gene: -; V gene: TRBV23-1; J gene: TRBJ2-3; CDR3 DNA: TGCGCCAGCAGTCAATCGAGCCGGGCCAGCACAGATACGCAGTATTTT; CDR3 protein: CASSQSSRASTDTQYF
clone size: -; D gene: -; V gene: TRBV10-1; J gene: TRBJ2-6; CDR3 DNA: TGCGCCAGCAGTGAAGGACCCCTTTCCTCTGGGGCCAACGTCCTGACTTTC; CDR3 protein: CASSEGPLSSGANVLTF
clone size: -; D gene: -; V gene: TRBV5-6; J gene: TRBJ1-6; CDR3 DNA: TGTGCCAGCAGCTTACGACAGGTCCGTTCACCCCTCCACTTT; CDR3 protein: CASSLRQVRSPLHF
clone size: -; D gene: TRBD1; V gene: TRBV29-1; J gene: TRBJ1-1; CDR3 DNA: TGCAGCGTTGATGGGCAGGGGGTGAGGACTGAAGCTTTCTTT; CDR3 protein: CSVDGQGVRTEAFF
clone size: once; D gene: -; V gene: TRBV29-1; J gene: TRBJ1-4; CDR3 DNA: TGCAGCGCGTACTCAGGATATAATGAAAAACTGTTTTTT; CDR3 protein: CSAYSGYNEKLFF
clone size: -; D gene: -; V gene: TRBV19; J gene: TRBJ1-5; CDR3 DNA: TGTGCCAGTAGTGTGACAGAGTGGGATCAGCCCCAGCATTTT; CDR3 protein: CASSVTEWDQPQHF
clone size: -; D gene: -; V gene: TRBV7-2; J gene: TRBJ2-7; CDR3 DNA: TGTGCCAGCAGCTTAGCGGCCCCGGCTAACTACGAGCAGTACTTC; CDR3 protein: CASSLAAPANYEQYF
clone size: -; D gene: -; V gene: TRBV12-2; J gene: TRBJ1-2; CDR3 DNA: TGTGCAAGTCGCTTGGTAAGGGGGGGCTACACCTTC; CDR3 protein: CASRLVRGGYTF
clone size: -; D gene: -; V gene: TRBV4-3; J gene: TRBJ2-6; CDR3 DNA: TGCGCCAGCAGCCAAGAAGATGCGCCTGGGGCCAACGTCCTGACTTTC; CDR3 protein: CASSQEDAPGANVLTF
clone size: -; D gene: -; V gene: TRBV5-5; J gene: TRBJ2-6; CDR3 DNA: TGTGCCAGCAGCTTCCGACAGATCTCTGGGGCCAACGTCCTGACTTTC; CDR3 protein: CASSFRQISGANVLTF
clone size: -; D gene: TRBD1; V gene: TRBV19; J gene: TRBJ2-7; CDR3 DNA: TGTGCCAGTAGTACCCCGACAGGGACCTACTCCTACGAGCAGTACTTC; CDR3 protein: CASSTPTGTYSYEQYF
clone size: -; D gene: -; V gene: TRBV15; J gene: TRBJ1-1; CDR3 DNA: TGTGCCACCAGCAGGAAAGGAGGGGGAGTAACTGAAGCTTTCTTT; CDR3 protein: CATSRKGGGVTEAFF
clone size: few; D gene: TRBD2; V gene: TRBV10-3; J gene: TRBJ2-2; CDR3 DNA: TGTGCCATCAGCCCGCGGGGCGGGGGGGCGACGAACACCGGGGAGCTGTTTTTT; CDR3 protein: CAISPRGGGATNTGELFF
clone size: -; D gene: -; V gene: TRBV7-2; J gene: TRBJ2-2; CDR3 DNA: TGTGCCAGCAGCTTAAAAAGACTGGAGAACACCGGGGAGCTGTTTTTT; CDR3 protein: CASSLKRLENTGELFF
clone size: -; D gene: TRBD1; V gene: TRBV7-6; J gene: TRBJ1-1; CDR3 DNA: TGTGCCAGCAGCTTAGGGCGGACAGGGTTGGACACTGAAGCTTTCTTT; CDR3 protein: CASSLGRTGLDTEAFF
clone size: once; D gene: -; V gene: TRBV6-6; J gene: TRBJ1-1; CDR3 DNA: TGTGCCAGCAGTTCCCTCGTCGGGAACACTGAAGCTTTCTTT; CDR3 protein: CASSSLVGNTEAFF
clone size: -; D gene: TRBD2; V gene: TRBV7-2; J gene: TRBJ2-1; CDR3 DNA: TGTGCCAGCAGCAAGGGACTAGCGGAAGCCCGGGGGCAGTTCTTC; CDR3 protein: CASSKGLAEARGQFF
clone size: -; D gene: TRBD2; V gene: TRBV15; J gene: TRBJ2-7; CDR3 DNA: TGTGCCACCAGCAGAGAAATAGCGGGAGATCGCGAGCAGTACTTC; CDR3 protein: CATSREIAGDREQYF
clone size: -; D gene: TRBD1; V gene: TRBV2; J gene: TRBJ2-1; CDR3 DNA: TGTGCCAGCGGGACAGAATACAATGAGCAGTTCTTC; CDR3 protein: CASGTEYNEQFF
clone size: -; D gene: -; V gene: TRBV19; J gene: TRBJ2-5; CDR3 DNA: TGTGCCAGTAGTATGGCCGGGAAAGAGACCCAGTACTTC; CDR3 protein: CASSMAGKETQYF
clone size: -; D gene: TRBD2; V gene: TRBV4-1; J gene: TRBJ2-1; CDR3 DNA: TGCGCCAGCAGCCTACTGGCAGCGGGGGGGTCCAATGAGCAGTTCTTC; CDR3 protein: CASSLLAAGGSNEQFF
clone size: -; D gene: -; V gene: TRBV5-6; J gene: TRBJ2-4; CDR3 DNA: TGTGCCAGCAGCCCAGAATTAGCCAAAAACATTCAGTACTTC; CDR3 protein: CASSPELAKNIQYF